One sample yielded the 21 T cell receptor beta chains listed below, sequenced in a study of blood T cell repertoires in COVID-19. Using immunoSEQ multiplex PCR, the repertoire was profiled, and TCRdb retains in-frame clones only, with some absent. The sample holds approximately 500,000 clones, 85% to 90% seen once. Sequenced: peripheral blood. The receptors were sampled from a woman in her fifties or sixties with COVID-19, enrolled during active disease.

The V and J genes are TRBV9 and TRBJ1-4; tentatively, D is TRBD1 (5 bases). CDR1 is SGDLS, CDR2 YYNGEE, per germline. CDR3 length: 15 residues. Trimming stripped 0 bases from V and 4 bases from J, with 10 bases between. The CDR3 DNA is TGTGCCAGCAGCGTAGGAGGAGGGGATAATGAAAAACTGTTTTTT. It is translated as CASSVGGGDNEKLFF.

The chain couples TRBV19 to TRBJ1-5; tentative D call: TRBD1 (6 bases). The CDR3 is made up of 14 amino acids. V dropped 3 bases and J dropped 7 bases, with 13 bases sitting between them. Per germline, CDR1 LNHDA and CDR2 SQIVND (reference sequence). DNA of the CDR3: TGTGCCAGTAGTATGGGACACTCTACCCAGCCCCAGCATTTT. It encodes CASSMGHSTQPQHF.

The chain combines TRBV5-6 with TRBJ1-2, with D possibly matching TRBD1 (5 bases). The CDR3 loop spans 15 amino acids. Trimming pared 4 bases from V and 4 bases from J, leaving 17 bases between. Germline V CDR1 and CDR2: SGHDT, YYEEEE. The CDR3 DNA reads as TGTGCCAGCAGCGCCGGAGCGGGACTGACCTATGGCTACACCTTC. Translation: CASSAGAGLTYGYTF.

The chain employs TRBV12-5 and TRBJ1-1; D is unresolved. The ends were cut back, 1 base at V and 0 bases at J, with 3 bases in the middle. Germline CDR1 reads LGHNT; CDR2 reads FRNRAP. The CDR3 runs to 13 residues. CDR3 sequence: CASGLDMNTEAFF. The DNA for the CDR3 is TGTGCTAGTGGTTTGGACATGAACACTGAAGCTTTCTTT.

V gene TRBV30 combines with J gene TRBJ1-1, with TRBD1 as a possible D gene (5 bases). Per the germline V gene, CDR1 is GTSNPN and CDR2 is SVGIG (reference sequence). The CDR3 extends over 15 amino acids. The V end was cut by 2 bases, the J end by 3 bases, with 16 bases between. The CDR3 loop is CAWSNTGRDDTEAFF. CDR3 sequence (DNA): TGTGCCTGGAGTAATACTGGGAGGGACGACACTGAAGCTTTCTTT. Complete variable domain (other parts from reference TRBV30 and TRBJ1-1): SQTIHQWPATLVQPVGSPLSLECTVEGTSNPNLYWYRQAAGRGLQLLFYSVGIGQISSEVPQNLSASRPQDRQFILSSKKLLLSDSGFYLCAWSNTGRDDTEAFFGQGTRLTVV.

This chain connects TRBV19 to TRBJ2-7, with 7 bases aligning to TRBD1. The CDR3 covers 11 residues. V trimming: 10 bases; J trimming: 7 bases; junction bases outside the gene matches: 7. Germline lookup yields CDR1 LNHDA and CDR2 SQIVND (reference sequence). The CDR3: CATRQGEEQYF. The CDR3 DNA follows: TGTGCCACCCGCCAGGGGGAGGAGCAGTACTTC.

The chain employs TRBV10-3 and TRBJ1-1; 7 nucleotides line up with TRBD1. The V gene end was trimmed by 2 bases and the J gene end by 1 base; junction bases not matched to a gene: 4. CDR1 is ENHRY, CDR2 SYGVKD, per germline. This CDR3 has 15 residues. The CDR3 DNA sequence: TGTGCCATCAGTGAGGGACAGGATGGGAACACTGAAGCTTTCTTT. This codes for CAISEGQDGNTEAFF.

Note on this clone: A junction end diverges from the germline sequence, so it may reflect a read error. The CDR3 coding sequence is TGTGCCAGCACCTTGGACAGGGTGTATACTGAAGCTTTCTTT. It specifies CASTLDRVYTEAFF. The genes are TRBV5-4 and TRBJ1-1, with 8 positions matching TRBD1. The CDR3 totals 14 residues. The germline V gene has CDR1 SGHNT and CDR2 YYREEE (reference sequence).

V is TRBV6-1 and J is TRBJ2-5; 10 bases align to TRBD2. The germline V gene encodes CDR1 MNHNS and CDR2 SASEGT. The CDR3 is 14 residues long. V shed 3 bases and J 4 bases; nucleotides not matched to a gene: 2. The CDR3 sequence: CASSESSGGETQYF. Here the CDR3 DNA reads TGTGCCAGCAGTGAGTCTAGCGGGGGAGAGACCCAGTACTTC.

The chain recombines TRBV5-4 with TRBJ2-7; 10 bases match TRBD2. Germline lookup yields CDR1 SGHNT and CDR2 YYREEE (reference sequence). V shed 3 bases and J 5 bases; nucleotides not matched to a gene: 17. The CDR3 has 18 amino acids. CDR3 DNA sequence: TGTGCCAGCAGCTCCGAGGTAGCGGGGGGTCCTATCCCGGACGAGCAGTACTTC. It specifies CASSSEVAGGPIPDEQYF.

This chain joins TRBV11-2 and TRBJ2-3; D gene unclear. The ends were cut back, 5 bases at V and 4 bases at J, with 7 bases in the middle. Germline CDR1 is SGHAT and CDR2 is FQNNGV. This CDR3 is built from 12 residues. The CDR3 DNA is TGTGCCAGCAGCCTCCCCCCAGATACGCAGTATTTT. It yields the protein CASSLPPDTQYF.

CDR3 sequence (DNA): TGCGCCAGCAGCTTTGGGACAGGGGGACAAGAGACCCAGTACTTC. Translated: CASSFGTGGQETQYF. The chain uses TRBV5-1 and TRBJ2-5; 11 bases match TRBD1. The trim removed 2 bases at V and 2 bases at J, leaving 2 bases unmatched. This CDR3 region has 15 residues. The germline gives CDR1 SGHRS, CDR2 YFSETQ.

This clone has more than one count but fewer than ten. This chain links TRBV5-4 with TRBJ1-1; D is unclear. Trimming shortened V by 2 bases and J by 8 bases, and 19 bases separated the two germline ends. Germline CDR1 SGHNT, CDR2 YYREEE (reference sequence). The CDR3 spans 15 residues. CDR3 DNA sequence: TGTGCCAGCAGCTTTGTACCCGAGGTCTTCCCAGAAGCTTTCTTT. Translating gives CASSFVPEVFPEAFF.

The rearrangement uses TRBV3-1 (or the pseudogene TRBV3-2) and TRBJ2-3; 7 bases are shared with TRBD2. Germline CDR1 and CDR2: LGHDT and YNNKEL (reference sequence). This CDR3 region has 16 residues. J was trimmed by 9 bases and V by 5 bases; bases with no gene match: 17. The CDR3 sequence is CASSSSSGGVQGTQYF. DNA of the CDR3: TGTGCCAGCAGCTCCTCCTCGGGGGGAGTACAAGGGACGCAGTATTTT.

CDR3 in amino acids: CASRSGNTIYF. The CDR3 DNA sequence: TGTGCCAGTCGTTCTGGAAACACCATATATTTT. The rearrangement uses TRBV19 and TRBJ1-3; the D is unclear. The CDR3 sequence is 11 residues long. The germline V and J ends were trimmed by 8 bases and 1 base, with 3 bases remaining between them. Per germline, CDR1 LNHDA and CDR2 SQIVND (reference sequence).

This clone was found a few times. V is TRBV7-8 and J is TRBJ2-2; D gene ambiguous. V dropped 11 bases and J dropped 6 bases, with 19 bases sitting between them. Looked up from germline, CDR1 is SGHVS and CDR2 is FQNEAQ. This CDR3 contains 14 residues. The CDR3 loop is CAGAIARKAGELFF. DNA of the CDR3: TGTGCCGGAGCGATCGCTCGAAAGGCCGGGGAGCTGTTTTTT.

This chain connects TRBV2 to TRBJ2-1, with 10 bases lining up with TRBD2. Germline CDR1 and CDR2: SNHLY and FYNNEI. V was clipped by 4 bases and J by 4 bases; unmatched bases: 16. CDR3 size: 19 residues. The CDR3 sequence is CASSGSGLAGARIYNEQFF. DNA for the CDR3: TGTGCCAGCAGTGGGTCAGGGCTAGCGGGGGCCAGGATTTACAATGAGCAGTTCTTC.

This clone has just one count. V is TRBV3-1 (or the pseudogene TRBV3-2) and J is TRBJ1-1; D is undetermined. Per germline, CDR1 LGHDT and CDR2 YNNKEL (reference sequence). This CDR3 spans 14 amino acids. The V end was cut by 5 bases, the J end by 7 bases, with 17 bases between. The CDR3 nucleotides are TGTGCCAGCAGCACCCACCCCCAAGGCGGTGAAGCTTTCTTT. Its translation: CASSTHPQGGEAFF.

The CDR3 protein is CASSRERGGETQYF. CDR3 bases: TGTGCCAGCAGCCGCGAGCGGGGGGGAGAGACCCAGTACTTC. The chain combines TRBV5-6 with TRBJ2-5; 10 bases map to TRBD2. Germline V CDR1 and CDR2: SGHDT, YYEEEE. The CDR3 is made up of 14 amino acids. Trimming took 4 bases from V and 4 from J; bases not matched to a gene: 4.

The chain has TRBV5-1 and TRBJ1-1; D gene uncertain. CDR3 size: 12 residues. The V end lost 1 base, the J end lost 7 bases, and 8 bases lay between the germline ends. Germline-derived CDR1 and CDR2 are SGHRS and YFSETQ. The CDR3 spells CASSLNNLEAFF. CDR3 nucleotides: TGCGCCAGCAGCTTGAACAACCTTGAAGCTTTCTTT.

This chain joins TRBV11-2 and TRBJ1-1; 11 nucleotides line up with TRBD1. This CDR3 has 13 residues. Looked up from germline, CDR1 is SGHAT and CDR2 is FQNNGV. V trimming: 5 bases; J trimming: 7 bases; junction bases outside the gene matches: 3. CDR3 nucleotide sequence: TGTGCCAGCAGCCCGGGGACAGGGGGTGAAGCTTTCTTT. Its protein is CASSPGTGGEAFF.